Each of the 14 T cell receptor beta chains below was sequenced from the same sample in a study of T cells in Graves' hyperthyroidism and ophthalmopathy. The TCR beta CDR3 regions underwent amplification using RNA transcripts as the source. Researchers ran a first-round RT-PCR on the TCR CDR3 using the HTBI primer set. Via MiXCR, TCRdb re-called the multiplex PCR reads, giving one row per CDR3 protein. The repertoire holds roughly 300,000 distinct CDR3 sequences, approximately 15% seen once, with under 30% in the top ten. Sequencing input: blood. These receptors were taken from a woman in her thirties with Graves' hyperthyroidism.

This clonotype has more than one count but fewer than ten. V usage is TRBV5-1 and J usage is TRBJ2-1; 9 bases align to TRBD1. Germline V gene sequence: CDR1 SGHRS, CDR2 YFSETQ. V shed 4 bases and J 6 bases; nucleotides not matched to a gene: 8. CDR3 length: 15 amino acids. The CDR3 sequence is CASSEWTGESNEQFF. CDR3 DNA sequence: TGCGCCAGCAGCGAATGGACAGGGGAGAGCAATGAGCAGTTCTTC.

Ten or more counts support this clonotype. The chain uses TRBV29-1 and TRBJ1-1; possible D gene TRBD1, 5 bases. V was shortened by 4 bases and J by 0 bases, with 9 bases between the two germline ends. From germline, CDR1 is SQVTM and CDR2 ANQGSEA. This CDR3 is built from 13 residues. The CDR3 DNA is TGCAGCGTTGGGGGCAGAATGAACACTGAAGCTTTCTTT. This gives the protein CSVGGRMNTEAFF.

This sequence joins TRBV7-8 and TRBJ2-3; tentatively, D is TRBD2 (6 bases). This CDR3 is built from 12 residues. Trimming stripped 6 bases from V and 9 bases from J, with 13 bases between. From germline, CDR1 is SGHVS and CDR2 FQNEAQ. The CDR3 nucleotides are TGTGCCAGCAGGTCGTTAAGCGGGACGCAGTATTTT. This sequence encodes CASRSLSGTQYF.

The table lists this clonotype with many counts. The chain links TRBV28 to TRBJ2-6, with a possible D match to TRBD1 (6 bases). Trimming took 6 bases from V and 0 from J, leaving 9 bases between them. There are 15 residues in the CDR3. CDR1 MDHEN and CDR2 SYDVKM come from the germline V gene. Here the CDR3 reads CASRVRGSGANVLTF. CDR3 DNA: TGTGCCAGCAGGGTCAGGGGCTCTGGGGCCAACGTCCTGACTTTC.

The table lists this clonotype with many counts. The gene calls are TRBV7-9 and TRBJ2-1; D perhaps matches TRBD2 (5 bases). CDR1 and CDR2 (germline): SEHNR, FQNEAQ (reference sequence). CDR3 length equals 12 residues. V gave up 4 bases and J gave up 5 bases, with 6 bases separating them. CDR3 bases: TGTGCCAGCAGCTGGCGGGACAATGAGCAGTTCTTC. This translates into CASSWRDNEQFF.

The chain uses TRBV4-1 and TRBJ2-2, with TRBD1 as a possible D gene (5 bases). TRBJ1-1 matches the DNA end more closely, so the J call is doubtful. Germline V gives CDR1 MGHRA, CDR2 YSYEKL. This CDR3 has 14 amino acids. The CDR3 sequence: CASSHERDLMGAFF. Here the CDR3 DNA reads TGCGCCAGCAGCCACGAGCGGGACCTTATGGGAGCTTTCTTT.

This clonotype occurred many times. This chain uses TRBV20-1 with TRBJ2-3; 10 nucleotides agree with TRBD2. The CDR3 is 13 amino acids. The germline CDR1 and CDR2 sequences are DFQATT and SNEGSKA (reference sequence). For the CDR3, the DNA is TGCAGCGCCCTAGCGGGAGTTGAGGATACGCAGTATTTT. Its protein product is CSALAGVEDTQYF.

This clonotype was recorded many times. The chain has TRBV29-1 and TRBJ2-2, with 7 bases aligning to TRBD2. This CDR3 has 16 residues. Germline loops: CDR1 SQVTM, CDR2 ANQGSEA. J gave up 3 bases and V 5 bases, and 12 bases lay outside the gene matches. Here the CDR3 reads CSVLQAGGRDTGELFF. Here the CDR3 DNA reads TGCAGCGTTCTCCAAGCCGGCGGGAGAGACACCGGGGAGCTGTTTTTT.

This clonotype has more than one count but fewer than ten. The chain carries TRBV5-6 and TRBJ2-7; D unresolved. This CDR3 comprises 13 residues. The germline CDR1 and CDR2 sequences are SGHDT and YYEEEE. The V gene lost 6 bases and the J gene lost 1 base, with 11 bases spanning the gap. CDR3 nucleotide sequence: TGTGCCAGCAACCGAGACGGTTCCTACGAGCAGTACTTC. Translating gives CASNRDGSYEQYF.

This clonotype was counted many times. This chain joins TRBV6-1 and TRBJ1-1; D possibly corresponds to TRBD1 (5 bases). Germline lookup yields CDR1 MNHNS and CDR2 SASEGT. Trimming pared 7 bases from V and 0 bases from J, leaving 9 bases between. CDR3 length: 13 amino acids. The DNA of the CDR3 is TGTGCCAGCACTATGACAGTGAACACTGAAGCTTTCTTT. Translating gives CASTMTVNTEAFF.

In this sample, this clonotype turned up many times. The chain has TRBV12-3 or TRBV12-4 and TRBJ1-2; no definite D call. The CDR3 contains 13 residues. Trimming pared 10 bases from V and 0 bases from J, leaving 12 bases between. The CDR3 DNA follows: TGTGCCACCAAGGGTCACACTAACTATGGCTACACCTTC. Its translation is CATKGHTNYGYTF.

This clonotype was seen many times. The chain has TRBV7-3 and TRBJ2-3; D may be TRBD1 (5 bases). The CDR3 has 14 amino acids. CDR1 SGHTA and CDR2 FQGTGA come from the germline V gene. V lost 2 bases, J lost 4 bases, and 10 bases lay in between. As DNA, the CDR3 is TGTGCCAGCAGCTTACAGGGTGGCGCAGATACGCAGTATTTT. It translates to CASSLQGGADTQYF. Together with reference TRBV7-3 and TRBJ2-3, the CDR3 gives the full variable domain: GAGVSQTPSNKVTEKGKYVELRCDPISGHTALYWYRQSLGQGPEFLIYFQGTGAADDSGLPNDRFFAVRPEGSVSTLKIQRTERGDSAVYLCASSLQGGADTQYFGPGTRLTVL.

In this sample, this clonotype turned up many times. The chain links TRBV5-1 to TRBJ2-7, with TRBD1 identical over 9 bases. Germline V gene sequence: CDR1 SGHRS, CDR2 YFSETQ. V gave up 3 bases and J gave up 4 bases; unmatched junction bases: 5. The CDR3 extends over 14 amino acids. The CDR3 loop is CASSWDRAGYEQYF. The CDR3 nucleotides are TGCGCCAGCAGCTGGGACAGGGCTGGGTACGAGCAGTACTTC.

This clonotype came up a few times. The CDR3 DNA sequence: TGTGCCTGGAAGGAGAGCTCCTACGAGCAGTACTTC. Its protein is CAWKESSYEQYF. This chain uses TRBV30 with TRBJ2-7; D remains unclear. Germline lookup yields CDR1 GTSNPN and CDR2 SVGIG (reference sequence). Trimming removed 4 bases from V and 0 bases from J, with 7 bases in between. This CDR3 has 12 residues.